A single sample gave rise to the 2 T cell receptor beta chains below, sequenced in a study of T cell changes during pregnancy in multiple sclerosis. Sequencing was performed with immunoSEQ multiplex PCR; in TCRdb, only in-frame clones are kept and a portion is missing. The table includes just under 70,000 clones, 91% detected once. The sequencing here drew on peripheral blood, taken in the second trimester of pregnancy. Receptor source: a female donor with multiple sclerosis, enrolled in a pregnancy study.

This clone has a single count. The V gene is TRBV19, the J gene TRBJ2-7; TRBD2 agrees at 9 bases. In germline, CDR1 is LNHDA, CDR2 SQIVND (reference sequence). This CDR3 is 15 amino acids long. J was trimmed by 4 bases and V by 3 bases; bases with no gene match: 7. The DNA for the CDR3 is TGTGCCAGTAGTATTGGGGCTAGCGGGGTATACGAGCAGTACTTC. As protein: CASSIGASGVYEQYF.

This clone was counted once. This chain joins TRBV6-5 and TRBJ2-7; D is possibly TRBD2 (6 bases). The ends were cut back, 0 bases at V and 4 bases at J, with 10 bases in the middle. From germline, CDR1 is MNHEY and CDR2 SVGAGI. This CDR3 comprises 14 residues. Here the CDR3 DNA reads TGTGCCAGCAGTTACTCGGGGGGTAGGTACGAGCAGTACTTC. Encoded protein: CASSYSGGRYEQYF.